This TCR beta chain derives from a study of cytomegalovirus exposure and HLA in healthy donors. Points from the study as a whole: When a later analysis compared HLA-associated TCR beta chains with equally common others, the HLA-associated chains turned out to be more clonally expanded and to have lower generation probabilities.

The PCR had 60 Vbeta and 13 Jbeta primers. Data came from immunoSEQ multiplex PCR; TCRdb stores just in-frame clones and leaves some out. The sample includes 200,000 or so clones, around 73% of them seen just once. V was clipped by 9 bases and J by 3 bases, with 15 bases between them. The CDR3 consists of 14 residues. Germline loops: CDR1 MGHDK, CDR2 SYGVNS. As to this clone: Its matching antigen is unknown.

All donors participated as healthy donors of bone marrow. The material sequenced was PBMCs. The TCR originated in a young woman in good health and CMV-seronegative. The J gene is TRBJ2-1, the V gene TRBV25-1; D might be TRBD2 (6 bases). CDR3 region: CASAPGVGYNEQFF. In nucleotides, the CDR3 is TGTGCCAGTGCGCCGGGGGTAGGCTACAATGAGCAGTTCTTC.